These T cell receptor beta chains were read from a single sample in a study of blood T cell repertoires in COVID-19. Using immunoSEQ multiplex PCR, the repertoire was profiled, and TCRdb retains in-frame clones only, with some absent. The table lists about 190,000 clones, roughly 85% of them singletons, with 20% to 25% in the top ten. Specimen: peripheral blood. Source of these receptors: a man aged 55 to 69 with active or convalescent COVID-19. CDR3s leave out the opening cysteine and the closing phenylalanine or tryptophan.

v_call,j_call,cdr3_aa
TRBV5-8,TRBJ1-5,ASSTSGGSQPQH
TRBV15,TRBJ1-2,ATSRSGGGASVYGYT
TRBV2,TRBJ1-6,ASGYRDAPLH
TRBV19,TRBJ1-2,ASTPSGAGSTNYGYT
TRBV7-9,TRBJ2-7,ASSLFLSYEQY
TRBV5-5,TRBJ1-6,ASSSRPLVLNSPLH
TRBV19,TRBJ1-4,ASSRSEDSEKLF
TRBV6-5,TRBJ2-3,ATSPAGIRTDTQY
TRBV5-1,TRBJ1-5,ASSPTTGTDQPQH
TRBV4-1,TRBJ1-2,ASSQATANYGHT
TRBV5-1,TRBJ2-3,ASSPDKGYTDTQY
TRBV5-6,TRBJ2-3,ASSLPRGLSDTQY
TRBV27,TRBJ2-7,ASSPDTQHREQY
TRBV19,TRBJ1-6,ASSIDRGQDSPLH
TRBV5-1,TRBJ2-6,ASSEGILLGGANVLT
TRBV24-1,TRBJ1-2,ATSVGQGNYGYT
TRBV5-8,TRBJ2-1,ASSRGAGGLFYNEQF
TRBV9,TRBJ2-3,ASSLTPKFPDTQY
TRBV6-5,TRBJ2-3,GGGSSYTDTQY
TRBV21-1,TRBJ2-7,ASSYRDRTYEQY
TRBV2,TRBJ2-1,ASSESGGPTMTQF
TRBV7-3,TRBJ2-7,ASSLFAGESYEQY
TRBV6-1,TRBJ2-5,ASSDIRAGYQETQY
TRBV5-1,TRBJ1-1,ASSQPDRGWTEAF
TRBV6-5,TRBJ1-2,ASSYSQGFGYT
TRBV6-1,TRBJ2-7,ASSEVSGSAFEQY
TRBV5-1,TRBJ1-2,ASSSGGGYT
TRBV19,TRBJ2-3,ASSRPAGDVTDTQY
TRBV2,TRBJ2-2,ASSFVQGFGELF
TRBV5-6,TRBJ1-6,ASRVGQGDSPLH
TRBV28,TRBJ1-6,ASREGNSPLH
TRBV5-1,TRBJ2-1,ASRSQGAGLAYNEQF
TRBV5-1,TRBJ2-5,ASLSGGVEETQY
TRBV7-3,TRBJ2-3,ASSGKGARTDTQY
TRBV6-5,TRBJ1-4,ATSGTANEKLF
TRBV5-4,TRBJ1-3,ASSLRTGAPSGNTIY
TRBV29-1,TRBJ1-3,SVPPPGTGLRGGVDTIY
TRBV7-6,TRBJ2-3,ASSSPSTGDTQY
TRBV24-1,TRBJ1-2,ATSDPGQGNYGYT
TRBV19,TRBJ1-2,ASSTGQQTNGYT
TRBV6-5,TRBJ2-2,ASSPSGGDTGELF
TRBV7-7,TRBJ2-1,ASSLEAGGRNEQF
TRBV6-2/TRBV6-3,TRBJ2-3,ASSYSLTGDQY
TRBV18,TRBJ2-3,ASSQPGLAGGPNTQY